Each of the 22 T cell receptor beta chains below was sequenced from the same sample in a study of identical twins. In TCRdb, the 5' RACE reads were re-called with MiXCR into one record per CDR3 protein. The sample includes 300,000 to 400,000 distinct CDR3 sequences, 9% to 15% of them seen just once. The same specimen was also included in a second study, on yellow fever vaccine responses in identical twins.

Specimen: CD8+ T cells sorted from blood. The receptors derive from a woman younger than 35 in good health.

This chain uses TRBV7-8 with TRBJ1-1; no clear D. The CDR3 is 14 amino acids. Deletions cut 5 bases from V and 4 bases from J, with 14 bases between. Germline assignment: CDR1 SGHVS and CDR2 FQNEAQ. The DNA of the CDR3 is TGTGCCAGCAGCACCGTTGGACCGGGCACTGAAGCTTTCTTT. Translated, it gives CASSTVGPGTEAFF.

This clonotype was found many times. V usage is TRBV7-6 and J usage is TRBJ2-2; tentatively, D is TRBD1 or TRBD2 (5 bases each). CDR1 is SGHVS and CDR2 is FNYEAQ in the germline V gene. The V gene lost 4 bases and the J gene lost 1 base, with 7 bases spanning the gap. The CDR3 is 14 residues long. The CDR3 loop reads CASSSGQNTGELFF. The DNA for the CDR3 is TGTGCCAGCAGCTCGGGGCAGAACACCGGGGAGCTGTTTTTT.

CDR3 sequence reads: CASSFTGDSYEQYF. The DNA for the CDR3 is TGTGCCAGCAGTTTTACAGGGGACTCCTACGAGCAGTACTTC. The chain couples TRBV27 to TRBJ2-7, with TRBD1 matching over 7 bases. Germline V CDR1 and CDR2: MNHEY, SMNVEV (reference sequence). V trimming: 3 bases; J trimming: 0 bases; junction bases outside the gene matches: 2. The CDR3 is made up of 14 amino acids.

This chain connects TRBV13 to TRBJ2-1; 8 bases fit TRBD2. J was trimmed by 2 bases and V by 9 bases; bases with no gene match: 3. This CDR3 contains 13 residues. Germline CDR1 and CDR2: PRHDT and FYEKMQ (reference sequence). The CDR3 reads CASSGVPYNEQFF. The CDR3 nucleotides are TGTGCCAGTAGCGGGGTCCCCTACAATGAGCAGTTCTTC.

This clonotype appeared a few times. The rearrangement links TRBV11-2 to TRBJ2-7, with a weak D call TRBD2 (6 bases). The germline gives CDR1 SGHAT, CDR2 FQNNGV. V was shortened by 4 bases and J by 0 bases, with 16 bases between the two germline ends. The CDR3 sequence is 16 residues long. CDR3 region: CASSSPLGLSSYEQYF. In DNA, the CDR3 is TGTGCCAGCAGCTCCCCGTTGGGACTGAGCTCCTACGAGCAGTACTTC. The full variable domain, with the rest looked up from reference TRBV11-2 and TRBJ2-7, is EAGVAQSPRYKIIEKRQSVAFWCNPISGHATLYWYQQILGQGPKLLIQFQNNGVVDDSQLPKDRFSAERLKGVDSTLKIQPAKLEDSAVYLCASSSPLGLSSYEQYFGPGTRLTVT.

The sample holds a few counts of this clonotype. This rearrangement joins TRBV4-1 to TRBJ2-5, with D perhaps TRBD2 (6 bases). The CDR3 runs 13 residues. Trimming left V 3 bases short and J 7 bases short, with 12 bases between. Germline lookup yields CDR1 MGHRA and CDR2 YSYEKL. The CDR3 protein is CASSQGLFGTQYF. As DNA, the CDR3 is TGCGCCAGCAGCCAGGGACTTTTCGGGACCCAGTACTTC.

This clonotype came up a few times. The V call is TRBV5-5, the J call TRBJ2-3; 14 positions agree with TRBD2. Looked up from germline, CDR1 is SGHKS and CDR2 is YYEKEE (reference sequence). The CDR3 is 17 amino acids. The junction had 6 bases not matched to a gene; V was cut back by 0 bases and J by 6 bases. CDR3 sequence reads: CASSLEAGLAGADTQYF. The CDR3 DNA is TGTGCCAGCAGCTTGGAGGCGGGACTAGCGGGGGCGGATACGCAGTATTTT.

V and J are TRBV28 and TRBJ2-7; D is undetermined. The CDR3 has 14 amino acids. Trimming removed 3 bases from V and 1 base from J, with 10 bases in between. Looked up from germline, CDR1 is MDHEN and CDR2 is SYDVKM. The chain's CDR3 is CASSLAERSYEQYF. The CDR3 nucleotides read TGTGCCAGCAGTTTGGCAGAAAGGTCCTACGAGCAGTACTTC.

This rearrangement joins TRBV7-8 to TRBJ2-1; D assignment may be TRBD1 or TRBD2 (5 bases each). The germline V gene encodes CDR1 SGHVS and CDR2 FQNEAQ. V was shortened by 8 bases and J by 8 bases, with 19 bases between the two germline ends. CDR3 length: 14 residues. CDR3 loop: CASGRDRRVDEQFF. CDR3 in DNA: TGTGCCAGCGGCCGGGACCGGAGAGTGGATGAGCAGTTCTTC.

This clonotype was counted only a few times. The chain recombines TRBV20-1 with TRBJ1-2; D is possibly TRBD1 (6 bases). This CDR3 region has 12 residues. Trimming left V 3 bases short and J 7 bases short, with 12 bases between. Germline V gene data show CDR1 as DFQATT and CDR2 as SNEGSKA (reference sequence). Written as DNA, the CDR3 is TGCAGTGCTAGTCCAGGGGCGGTTGGCTACACCTTC. This encodes CSASPGAVGYTF.

This clonotype has only a few counts. The chain links TRBV12-3 or TRBV12-4 to TRBJ1-5, with D uncertain. This CDR3 spans 14 amino acids. With 2 bases removed from V and 5 bases from J, the gap between germline ends came to 10 bases. CDR3 in DNA: TGTGCCAGCAGTTTATCCGCACCTGATCAGCCCCAGCATTTT. Translation: CASSLSAPDQPQHF.

This clonotype has more than one count but fewer than ten. This chain links TRBV10-3 with TRBJ1-3; D may be TRBD1 (5 bases). CDR1 ENHRY and CDR2 SYGVKD come from the germline V gene. This CDR3 has 14 amino acids. V shed 6 bases and J shed 0 bases, with 9 bases lying between them. The CDR3 region has the DNA TGTGCCATCAGCTCGGACATCTCTGGAAACACCATATATTTT. Translating it yields CAISSDISGNTIYF.

There are a few counts of this clonotype. The chain recombines TRBV20-1 with TRBJ2-1; TRBD2 might be the D (6 bases). V was cut by 6 bases and J by 9 bases, with 15 bases left in between. Germline V gives CDR1 DFQATT, CDR2 SNEGSKA (reference sequence). This CDR3 is 12 amino acids long. This chain's CDR3 is CSATKGGIEQFF. For the CDR3, the DNA is TGCAGTGCCACCAAGGGCGGGATTGAGCAGTTCTTC.

The CDR3 DNA reads TGTGCCAGCAGCCCCTGGGCAGGGGCCTACGAGCAGTACTTC. Amino acids: CASSPWAGAYEQYF. The chain uses TRBV11-2 and TRBJ2-7; perhaps TRBD1 as D (6 bases). Germline V gene lookup returns CDR1 SGHAT and CDR2 FQNNGV. V was pared by 5 bases and J by 2 bases, with 13 bases between. This CDR3 is 14 amino acids long.

This clonotype has more than one count but fewer than ten. This chain connects TRBV7-9 to TRBJ2-7, with unresolved D. Per germline, CDR1 SEHNR and CDR2 FQNEAQ (reference sequence). Trimming left V 5 bases short and J 4 bases short, with 15 bases between. The CDR3 consists of 14 residues. This CDR3 reads CASSHRSERYEQYV. As DNA, the CDR3 is TGTGCCAGCAGCCATCGCTCGGAGAGATACGAGCAGTACGTC.

This clonotype occurred a few times. The V and J genes are TRBV5-6 and TRBJ2-1; D is perhaps TRBD2 (6 bases). V gave up 4 bases and J gave up 1 base, with 9 bases separating them. From germline, CDR1 is SGHDT and CDR2 YYEEEE. The CDR3 consists of 14 residues. Here the CDR3 reads CASSILASYNEQFF. In DNA, the CDR3 is TGTGCCAGCAGCATCCTAGCGTCCTACAATGAGCAGTTCTTC.

In this sample, this clonotype turned up a few times. The gene calls are TRBV27 and TRBJ2-1; 7 nucleotides align to TRBD2. Trimming removed 8 bases from V and 10 bases from J; junction bases left unmatched: 17. The CDR3 contains 15 residues. Germline CDR1 MNHEY, CDR2 SMNVEV (reference sequence). In DNA form, the CDR3 reads TGTGCCAGCTCCCCCGAAGGACTAGGGGTTGTGGAGCAGTTCTTC. It yields the protein CASSPEGLGVVEQFF.

This clonotype occurred many times. This rearrangement joins TRBV27 to TRBJ1-6; possibly TRBD1 for D (6 bases). Trimming left V 6 bases short and J 7 bases short, with 16 bases between. Germline lookup yields CDR1 MNHEY and CDR2 SMNVEV (reference sequence). This CDR3 is 15 amino acids long. CDR3 sequence: CASSPDRGTNSPLHF. CDR3 coding DNA: TGTGCCAGCAGCCCCGATCGGGGGACAAATTCACCCCTCCACTTT.

The rearrangement uses TRBV20-1 and TRBJ2-1; D not resolved. Trimming removed 5 bases at V and 8 bases at J, with 22 bases between. This CDR3 comprises 15 residues. Germline CDR1 is DFQATT and CDR2 is SNEGSKA (reference sequence). CDR3 loop: CSAPGPWTEWDEQFF. The CDR3 DNA reads TGCAGTGCTCCGGGCCCCTGGACGGAATGGGATGAGCAGTTCTTC.

The CDR3 DNA sequence: TGTGCCAGTAGTATAGAACTAGCGCCCTACAATGAGCAGTTCTTC. It translates to CASSIELAPYNEQFF. This chain uses TRBV19 with TRBJ2-1; 7 bases are shared with TRBD2. Looked up from germline, CDR1 is LNHDA and CDR2 is SQIVND (reference sequence). The CDR3 loop spans 15 amino acids. V lost 0 bases and J lost 2; bases outside the gene matches: 1.

This clonotype was observed a few times. This rearrangement joins TRBV5-1 to TRBJ2-1, with 7 bases identical to TRBD2. The CDR3 extends over 16 amino acids. Trimming at V came to 2 bases and at J to 4 bases, leaving 9 bases not matched to a gene. Germline-derived CDR1 and CDR2 are SGHRS and YFSETQ. For the CDR3, the DNA is TGCGCCAGCAGCTTTATCAGGACTAGATATTACAATGAGCAGTTCTTC. Protein product: CASSFIRTRYYNEQFF.

This chain links TRBV20-1 with TRBJ2-7; 8 nucleotides align to TRBD2. J gave up 3 bases and V 3 bases, and 1 base lay outside the gene matches. CDR3 length: 12 amino acids. CDR1 and CDR2 from the germline V gene are DFQATT and SNEGSKA (reference sequence). In nucleotides, the CDR3 is TGCAGTGCTAGGCGGGAGGACTACGAGCAGTACTTC. Translation gives CSARREDYEQYF.